Included here is one TCR beta chain sequence, with context. The data were produced by immunoSEQ multiplex PCR, yet TCRdb's version contains in-frame clones alone and is incomplete. The table includes about 50,000 clones, under 85% detected once. This entry belongs to a study of memory CD4+ T cells and cytomegalovirus serostatus. Germline loops: CDR1 SGHRS, CDR2 YFSETQ. The CDR3 spans 14 residues. Trimming took 0 bases from V and 6 from J, leaving 10 bases between them. Single viable CD3+CD4+CD8-CD45RO+ cells were sorted as the memory CD4+ T cells. The chain carries TRBV5-1 and TRBJ2-1; D perhaps matches TRBD2 (6 bases). Sequencing used memory CD4+ T cells from blood. The receptor's source is an adult in good health and CMV-seronegative. The DNA for the CDR3 is TGCGCCAGCAGCTTGGACACTAGCTTCAATGAGCAGTTCTTC. Its protein product is CASSLDTSFNEQFF.